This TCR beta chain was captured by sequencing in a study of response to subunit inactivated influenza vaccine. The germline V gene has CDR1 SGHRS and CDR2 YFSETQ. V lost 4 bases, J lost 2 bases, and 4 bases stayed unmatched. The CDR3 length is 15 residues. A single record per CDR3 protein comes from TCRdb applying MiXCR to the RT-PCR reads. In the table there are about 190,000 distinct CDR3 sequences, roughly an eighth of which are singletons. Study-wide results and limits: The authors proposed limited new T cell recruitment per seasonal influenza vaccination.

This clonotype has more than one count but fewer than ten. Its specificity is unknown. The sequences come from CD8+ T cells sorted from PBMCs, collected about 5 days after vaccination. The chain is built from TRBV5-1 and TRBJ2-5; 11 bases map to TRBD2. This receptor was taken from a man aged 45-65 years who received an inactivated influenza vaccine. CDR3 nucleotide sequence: TGCGCCAGCAGCAAGACTAGCGGGACACAAGAGACCCAGTACTTC. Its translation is CASSKTSGTQETQYF.